This note documents a single T cell receptor beta chain sequence. The entry originates in a study of control samples from healthy donors and cancer patients. The CDR3 runs 15 residues. The germline V gene has CDR1 MNHEY and CDR2 SVGAGI. Trimming cost V 5 bases and J 8 bases, with 19 bases left between them. Data came from immunoSEQ multiplex PCR; TCRdb stores just in-frame clones and leaves some out. This sample has about 120,000 clones, with 87% found just once. The sequencing input was blood. The sequence came from a man aged 25-45 years in good health. This chain uses TRBV6-5 with TRBJ2-1; perhaps TRBD2 as D (7 bases). CDR3 in amino acids: CASSPGEGGAYEQFF. The CDR3 DNA sequence: TGTGCCAGCAGTCCCGGTGAGGGGGGGGCGTATGAGCAGTTCTTC.